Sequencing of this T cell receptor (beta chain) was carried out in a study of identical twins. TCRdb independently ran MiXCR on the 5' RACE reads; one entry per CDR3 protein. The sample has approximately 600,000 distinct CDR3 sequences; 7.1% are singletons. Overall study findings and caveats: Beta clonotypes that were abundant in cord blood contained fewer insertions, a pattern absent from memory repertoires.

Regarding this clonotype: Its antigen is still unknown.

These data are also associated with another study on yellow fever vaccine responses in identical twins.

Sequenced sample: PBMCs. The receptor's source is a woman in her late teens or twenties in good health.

CDR3 DNA sequence: TGTGCCAGCAATCGAGCGGGCCTTGACACAGATACGCAGTATTTT. Amino acid sequence: CASNRAGLDTDTQYF. This chain links TRBV2 with TRBJ2-3; D possibly corresponds to TRBD2 (6 bases). From germline, CDR1 is SNHLY and CDR2 FYNNEI. V was trimmed by 7 bases and J by 2 bases, leaving 16 bases between them. CDR3 length: 15 amino acids.